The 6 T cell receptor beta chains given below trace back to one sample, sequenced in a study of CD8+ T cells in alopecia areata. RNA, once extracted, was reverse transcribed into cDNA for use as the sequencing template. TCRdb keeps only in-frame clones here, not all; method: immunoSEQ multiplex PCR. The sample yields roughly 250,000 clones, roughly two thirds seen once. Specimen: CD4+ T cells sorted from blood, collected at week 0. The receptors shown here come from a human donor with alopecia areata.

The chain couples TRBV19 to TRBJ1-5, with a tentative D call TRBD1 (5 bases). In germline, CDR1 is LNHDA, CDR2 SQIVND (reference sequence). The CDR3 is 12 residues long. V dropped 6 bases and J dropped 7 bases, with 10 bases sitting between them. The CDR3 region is CASREGPQPQHF. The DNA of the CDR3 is TGTGCCAGTAGGGAGGGACCGCAGCCCCAGCATTTT.

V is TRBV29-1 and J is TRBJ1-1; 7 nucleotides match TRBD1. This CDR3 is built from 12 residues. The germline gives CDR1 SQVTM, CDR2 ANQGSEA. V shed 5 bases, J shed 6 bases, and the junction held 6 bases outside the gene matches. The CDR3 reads CSVQGEEAEAFF. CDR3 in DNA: TGCAGCGTTCAGGGGGAAGAGGCTGAAGCTTTCTTT. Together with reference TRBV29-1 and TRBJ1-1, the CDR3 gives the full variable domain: SAVISQKPSRDICQRGTSLTIQCQVDSQVTMMFWYRQQPGQSLTLIATANQGSEATYESGFVIDKFPISRPNLTFSTLTVSNMSPEDSSIYLCSVQGEEAEAFFGQGTRLTVV.

The CDR3 bases are TGTGCCAGCAGAACGGCAACCCAAGAGACCCAGTACTTC. Protein: CASRTATQETQYF. This chain connects TRBV27 to TRBJ2-5, with D unclear. Between the trimmed V and J ends, which lost 6 bases and 1 base, there was a span of 9 bases. The CDR3 covers 13 residues. Germline V CDR1 and CDR2: MNHEY, SMNVEV (reference sequence).

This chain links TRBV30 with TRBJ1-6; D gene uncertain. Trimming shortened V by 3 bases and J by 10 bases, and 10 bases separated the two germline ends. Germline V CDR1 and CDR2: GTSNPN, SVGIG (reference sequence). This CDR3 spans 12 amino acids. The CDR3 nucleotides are TGTGCCTGGAGACGGGGAAACTCACCCCTCCACTTT. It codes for CAWRRGNSPLHF.

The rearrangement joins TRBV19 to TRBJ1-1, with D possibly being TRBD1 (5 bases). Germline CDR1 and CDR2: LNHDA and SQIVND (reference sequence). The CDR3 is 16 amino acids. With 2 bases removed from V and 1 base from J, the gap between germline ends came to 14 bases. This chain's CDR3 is CASSINQAGPNTEAFF. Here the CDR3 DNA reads TGTGCCAGTAGTATAAATCAGGCAGGGCCGAACACTGAAGCTTTCTTT.

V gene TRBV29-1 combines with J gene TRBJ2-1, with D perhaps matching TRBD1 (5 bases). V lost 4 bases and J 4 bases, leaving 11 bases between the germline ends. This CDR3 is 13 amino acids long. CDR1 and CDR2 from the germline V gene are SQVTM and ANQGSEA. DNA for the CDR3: TGCAGCGTTGTAGGGGCAACATACAATGAGCAGTTCTTC. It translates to CSVVGATYNEQFF.